The rows below give T cell receptor beta chains drawn from one sample of a study of blood T cells in healthy people across ages. MiXCR, applied by TCRdb to the 5' RACE reads, yields one record per CDR3 protein. Found here are 760,000 or so distinct CDR3 sequences, roughly 25% of them singletons; the top ten hold more than 7.5%. These same records also appear under a second study, on T cells of mothers and their children.

Sequenced: blood. The source is a boy younger than 18 in good health. CDR3s include the opening cysteine and the closing phenylalanine or tryptophan. Each record gives: clone size, V gene, J gene, D gene, CDR3 DNA, CDR3 protein. The D gene is left open where the match is weak. For some rows the clone size is stated as once, few or many, or as a class when expanded; others skip it.

many	TRBV9	TRBJ2-3	TRBD2	TGTGCCAGCAGCGTAGCCCCAGGGGCTAGCGGGGGCACAGATACGCAGTATTTT	CASSVAPGASGGTDTQYF
.	TRBV2	TRBJ2-7	.	TGTGCCAGCAGAGCAAGGGGTGGGTCCTACGAGCAGTACTTC	CASRARGGSYEQYF
.	TRBV4-1	TRBJ2-1	TRBD1	TGCGCCAGCAGCCAACCGACAGGGAACAATGAGCAGTTCTTC	CASSQPTGNNEQFF
few	TRBV29-1	TRBJ1-2	.	TGCAGCGTGCCTGAAGGGGATGGCTACACCTTC	CSVPEGDGYTF
few	TRBV12-3/TRBV12-4	TRBJ1-5	.	TGTGCCAGCAGACCCGACAGCAACAATCAGCCCCAGCATTTT	CASRPDSNNQPQHF
.	TRBV6-5	TRBJ2-5	.	TGTGCCAGCAGTTACTCAAAAATGGGCCAAGAGACCCAGTACTTC	CASSYSKMGQETQYF
.	TRBV5-1	TRBJ2-5	.	TGCGCCAGCAGCTGGCGACTGGAGGATAAGGAGCAGTACTTC	CASSWRLEDKEQYF
.	TRBV4-3	TRBJ2-3	.	TGCGCCAGCAGCCAAGCTCTCCCAGATACGCAGTATTTT	CASSQALPDTQYF
many	TRBV20-1	TRBJ2-7	.	TGCAGTGCCATGGGGGATGACGGGCCGACCTACGAGCAGTACTTC	CSAMGDDGPTYEQYF
many	TRBV12-3/TRBV12-4	TRBJ2-1	TRBD2	TGTGCCAGCAGTCTAGCGGGAGGGAACAATGAGCAGTTCTTC	CASSLAGGNNEQFF
.	TRBV7-2	TRBJ2-7	.	TGTGCCAGCAGCCGAAGTTTCGGTTCCCCCTACGAGCAGTACTTC	CASSRSFGSPYEQYF
.	TRBV28	TRBJ2-5	.	TGTGCCAGCAGTTTATTTTTGGTGGGGCCGGAGACCCAGTACTTC	CASSLFLVGPETQYF
.	TRBV7-8	TRBJ2-4	TRBD2	TGTGCCAGCAGCATGGGACTAGCCTCCATGGCGGCGTACTTC	CASSMGLASMAAYF
many	TRBV15	TRBJ2-5	TRBD1	TGTGCCACCAGCACTGGACAGGAAGAAGAGACCCAGTACTTC	CATSTGQEEETQYF
.	TRBV7-6	TRBJ2-2	.	TGTGCCAGCAGCCAAAAGCTCCCCTGGCAGAACACCGGGGAGCTGTTTTTT	CASSQKLPWQNTGELFF
once	TRBV13	TRBJ1-1	TRBD1	TGTGCCAGCAAGGGGGCCGACACTGAAGCTTTCTTT	CASKGADTEAFF
.	TRBV7-2	TRBJ2-3	TRBD2	TGTGCCAGCAGTTCCGGACTAGCGGGAAAGCCCACAGATACGCAGTATTTT	CASSSGLAGKPTDTQYF
few	TRBV20-1	TRBJ2-7	.	TGCAGTGCTAGATCGCCTTTCGGCGTCACCTACGAGCAGTACTTC	CSARSPFGVTYEQYF
.	TRBV7-9	TRBJ2-3	TRBD2	TGTTCCAGCAGCTTAGCGGGATTAAACACAGATACGCAGTATTTT	CSSSLAGLNTDTQYF
.	TRBV4-2	TRBJ1-5	.	TGTGCCAGCAGCCCAGTTGACGGTCAACAGCCCCAGCATTTT	CASSPVDGQQPQHF